Below, 31 T cell receptor beta chains from the same sample are listed, as sequenced in a study of blood T cell repertoires in COVID-19 (TCRdb year 2020). Receptor libraries were prepared by the immunoSEQ multiplex PCR assay. In TCRdb, the immuneACCESS table is reduced to in-frame sequences with V and J assigned. These tables do not hold every clone; where another copy was compared, an unresolved V gene accounts for under half, and the others remain unexplained. The sample table records 350,000 to 400,000 clones; approximately 90% of these occur just once. The ten largest clonotypes hold 1.2% of the sample. The sample consisted of PBMCs or T cells enriched from blood (not recorded which). These receptor sequences come from a woman between 18 and 29 years old who had recovered from COVID-19.

The chain joins TRBV4-2 to TRBJ2-7; D is perhaps TRBD1 (6 bases). Germline values: CDR1 LGHNA, CDR2 YNFKEQ. There are 16 residues in the CDR3. V lost 0 bases and J 0 bases, leaving 12 bases between the germline ends. CDR3 protein: CASSQDLTGFSYEQYF. DNA for the CDR3: TGTGCCAGCAGCCAAGATTTGACAGGTTTCTCCTACGAGCAGTACTTC.

On this clone: At one boundary the junction diverges from the germline segment, which might be a read error. The rearrangement uses TRBV7-8 and TRBJ1-1; 9 bases are shared with TRBD1. The CDR3 consists of 17 residues. CDR1 SGHVS and CDR2 FQNEAQ come from the germline V gene. CDR3 sequence reads: CASTLWGQGRVNTEAFF. The CDR3 DNA sequence: TGTGCCAGCACCTTATGGGGACAGGGTCGAGTGAACACTGAAGCTTTCTTT.

The chain joins TRBV27 to TRBJ1-1, with 7 bases that match TRBD1. Trimming cost V 4 bases and J 7 bases; bases outside gene matches: 6. CDR3 length equals 13 residues. Germline CDR1 and CDR2: MNHEY and SMNVEV (reference sequence). CDR3 DNA sequence: TGTGCCAGCAGTTCCGACAGGGCGGGTGAAGCTTTCTTT. As protein: CASSSDRAGEAFF.

The DNA of the CDR3 is TGTGCCACAAACAGAGCGAACACTGAAGCTTTCTTT. This codes for CATNRANTEAFF. The rearrangement joins TRBV6-5 to TRBJ1-1; unclear D gene. V was cut by 10 bases and J by 1 base, with 10 bases left in between. Germline V gene data show CDR1 as MNHEY and CDR2 as SVGAGI. There are 12 residues in the CDR3.

The chain recombines TRBV12-3 or TRBV12-4 with TRBJ1-5, with TRBD1 identical over 10 bases. V dropped 6 bases and J dropped 4; count of bases not matched to a gene: 0. This CDR3 has 13 amino acids. Here the CDR3 reads CASRGQGNQPQHF. In DNA form, the CDR3 reads TGTGCCAGCAGGGGACAGGGGAATCAGCCCCAGCATTTT.

This chain links TRBV28 with TRBJ1-5; D perhaps matches TRBD1 (5 bases). The CDR3 spans 14 residues. Trimming shortened V by 1 base and J by 6 bases, and 10 bases separated the two germline ends. Per the germline V gene, CDR1 is MDHEN and CDR2 is SYDVKM. The DNA for the CDR3 is TGTGCCAGCAGTTTATCCAGGGAAGGTCAGCCCCAGCATTTT. Translated, it gives CASSLSREGQPQHF. The full variable domain, completed using reference TRBV28 and TRBJ1-5, is DVKVTQSSRYLVKRTGEKVFLECVQDMDHENMFWYRQDPGLGLRLIYFSYDVKMKEKGDIPEGYSVSREKKERFSLILESASTNQTSMYLCASSLSREGQPQHFGDGTRLSIL.

The chain combines TRBV6-5 with TRBJ1-2, with D uncertain. The germline gives CDR1 MNHEY, CDR2 SVGAGI. The CDR3 runs 14 residues. V lost 6 bases and J 6 bases, leaving 17 bases between the germline ends. For the CDR3, the DNA is TGTGCCAGCAGCCCCGAGCGGGTACCTCATGGCTACACCTTC. Translated: CASSPERVPHGYTF.

CDR3: CASSFYGNEQFF. CDR3 in DNA: TGTGCCAGCAGCTTTTACGGGAATGAGCAGTTCTTC. J is TRBJ2-1 and V is TRBV7-2, with D unresolved. V was trimmed by 3 bases and J by 7 bases, leaving 7 bases between them. This CDR3 has 12 amino acids. CDR1 is SGHTA, CDR2 FQGNSA, per germline. Full variable domain (rest looked up from reference TRBV7-2 and TRBJ2-1): GAGVSQSPSNKVTEKGKDVELRCDPISGHTALYWYRQSLGQGLEFLIYFQGNSAPDKSGLPSDRFSAERTGGSVSTLTIQRTQQEDSAVYLCASSFYGNEQFFGPGTRLTVL.

The J gene is TRBJ2-5, the V gene TRBV4-1; D is unclear. Trimming shortened V by 4 bases and J by 4 bases, and 13 bases separated the two germline ends. Germline loops: CDR1 MGHRA, CDR2 YSYEKL. CDR3 length: 14 amino acids. In DNA, the CDR3 is TGCGCCAGCAGCCTGCTGCTGTTCGGAGAGACCCAGTACTTC. Translated, it gives CASSLLLFGETQYF.

The chain links TRBV7-3 to TRBJ2-2; 7 bases match TRBD2. This CDR3 comprises 15 residues. Losses at the gene ends were 2 bases for V and 5 bases for J; bases not matched to a gene: 5. Germline CDR1 and CDR2: SGHTA and FQGTGA. The CDR3 DNA reads TGTGCCAGCAGCTTAGGCGGGGGTCGAACCGGGGAGCTGTTTTTT. The encoded protein is CASSLGGGRTGELFF.

There are a few counts of this clone. The chain is built from TRBV24-1 and TRBJ2-1; weak D call: TRBD1 (5 bases). V was cut by 4 bases and J by 1 base, with 13 bases left in between. The germline CDR1 and CDR2 sequences are KGHDR and SFDVKD. The CDR3 extends over 16 amino acids. The CDR3 sequence: CATSEWTRPSYNEQFF. CDR3 DNA sequence: TGTGCCACCAGTGAGTGGACAAGGCCGTCCTACAATGAGCAGTTCTTC.

The V and J genes are TRBV7-2 and TRBJ1-1; D ambiguous. The germline gives CDR1 SGHTA, CDR2 FQGNSA. V was cut by 2 bases and J by 7 bases, with 11 bases left in between. This CDR3 is 13 amino acids long. CDR3 region: CASSLSAGVEAFF. CDR3 in DNA: TGTGCCAGCAGCTTATCGGCAGGCGTTGAAGCTTTCTTT.

The chain has TRBV28 and TRBJ1-5; TRBD1 aligns across 8 bases. This CDR3 contains 15 residues. Germline trimming cut 1 base from V and 9 bases from J; bases unmatched to any gene: 8. Germline V gene lookup returns CDR1 MDHEN and CDR2 SYDVKM. The CDR3 protein is CASSLSGQAFGPQHF. CDR3 sequence (DNA): TGTGCCAGCAGTTTATCGGGACAGGCCTTTGGGCCCCAGCATTTT.

The chain links TRBV5-1 to TRBJ2-3; D is unresolved. V shed 0 bases and J shed 2 bases, with 7 bases lying between them. Germline CDR1 is SGHRS and CDR2 is YFSETQ. This CDR3 spans 14 amino acids. CDR3 DNA sequence: TGCGCCAGCAGCTTGGATAGCCCCACAGATACGCAGTATTTT. The encoded protein is CASSLDSPTDTQYF.

The CDR3 protein is CASSSRQGIETQYF. In DNA, the CDR3 is TGTGCCAGCAGTTCCCGACAGGGGATAGAGACCCAGTACTTC. V is TRBV27 and J is TRBJ2-5, with 8 bases lining up with TRBD1. The CDR3 contains 14 residues. V trimming: 4 bases; J trimming: 4 bases; junction bases outside the gene matches: 5. Germline CDR1 MNHEY, CDR2 SMNVEV (reference sequence).

The rearrangement links TRBV19 to TRBJ2-3; D is uncertain. The CDR3 totals 14 residues. The V end was cut by 5 bases, the J end by 0 bases, with 9 bases between. Germline V gene data show CDR1 as LNHDA and CDR2 as SQIVND (reference sequence). This chain's CDR3 is CASSFGSSTDTQYF. DNA for the CDR3: TGTGCCAGTAGTTTCGGGTCTAGCACAGATACGCAGTATTTT. The complete variable domain, with remaining parts taken from reference TRBV19 and TRBJ2-3, reads DGGITQSPKYLFRKEGQNVTLSCEQNLNHDAMYWYRQDPGQGLRLIYYSQIVNDFQKGDIAEGYSVSREKKESFPLTVTSAQKNPTAFYLCASSFGSSTDTQYFGPGTRLTVL.

This clone appeared a single time. Other DNA sequences within the sample encode an identical CDR3. The chain joins TRBV5-4 to TRBJ1-1, with D perhaps matching TRBD1 (6 bases). Trimming took off 4 bases at V and 3 bases at J, with 10 bases between the two ends. The germline gives CDR1 SGHNT, CDR2 YYREEE (reference sequence). This CDR3 spans 13 amino acids. The CDR3 loop reads CASSLNRDTEAFF. CDR3 nucleotide sequence: TGTGCCAGCAGCCTGAACAGGGACACTGAAGCTTTCTTT.

The table lists this clone with a count of one. The chain uses TRBV12-3 or TRBV12-4 and TRBJ1-6; D uncertain. V was clipped by 7 bases and J by 7 bases, with 5 bases between them. This CDR3 has 11 amino acids. Written as DNA, the CDR3 is TGTGCCAGCACTCGGAATTCACCCCTCCACTTT. It specifies CASTRNSPLHF.

There are a few counts of this clone. This chain connects TRBV7-3 to TRBJ1-2; 8 bases match TRBD1. This CDR3 comprises 14 residues. Trimming at V came to 8 bases and at J to 4 bases, leaving 9 bases not matched to a gene. Germline lookup yields CDR1 SGHTA and CDR2 FQGTGA. The CDR3, as DNA: TGTGCCAGCCAATTGGACAGGGCTGGCTATGGCTACACCTTC. This translates into CASQLDRAGYGYTF.

This chain joins TRBV2 and TRBJ1-1; D might be TRBD1 (6 bases). Germline values: CDR1 SNHLY, CDR2 FYNNEI. The CDR3 length is 12 residues. The CDR3 sequence: CAGANQVTEAFF. CDR3 DNA: TGTGCGGGGGCGAATCAGGTCACTGAAGCTTTCTTT.

This chain uses TRBV5-4 with TRBJ2-6; tentatively, D is TRBD2 (5 bases). V was trimmed by 7 bases and J by 0 bases, leaving 11 bases between them. Germline V gene data show CDR1 as SGHNT and CDR2 as YYREEE (reference sequence). The CDR3 is 15 residues long. The CDR3 is CASGHGVSGANVLTF. The CDR3 nucleotides are TGTGCCAGCGGCCACGGGGTCTCTGGGGCCAACGTCCTGACTTTC.

This clone has a single count. A read error may explain this, as a much larger clone is one base away. V usage is TRBV10-3 and J usage is TRBJ2-3; 7 bases are shared with TRBD2. V shed 2 bases, J shed 1 base, and the junction held 0 bases outside the gene matches. This CDR3 comprises 14 residues. CDR1 is ENHRY and CDR2 is SYGVKD in the germline V gene. The CDR3, as DNA: TGTGCCATCAGTGAGCGGGGGGGCACAGATACGCAGTATTTT. It specifies CAISERGGTDTQYF.

The chain recombines TRBV19 with TRBJ1-6; 9 bases align to TRBD1. This CDR3 has 14 residues. Per the germline V gene, CDR1 is LNHDA and CDR2 is SQIVND (reference sequence). Trimming removed 3 bases from V and 14 bases from J; junction bases left unmatched: 8. The CDR3 here is CASSITGGGTALHF. DNA for the CDR3: TGTGCCAGTAGTATCACAGGGGGCGGCACAGCCCTCCACTTT. Looking up the rest from reference TRBV19 and TRBJ1-6 gives the full variable domain: DGGITQSPKYLFRKEGQNVTLSCEQNLNHDAMYWYRQDPGQGLRLIYYSQIVNDFQKGDIAEGYSVSREKKESFPLTVTSAQKNPTAFYLCASSITGGGTALHFGNGTRLTVT.

The sample holds a few counts of this clone. The V gene is TRBV5-1, the J gene TRBJ2-2; 9 nucleotides agree with TRBD1. There are 15 residues in the CDR3. The ends lost 0 bases at V and 4 bases at J; junction bases unmatched: 1. The V gene's germline CDR1 is SGHRS and CDR2 YFSETQ. The CDR3 spells CASSLDRGLTGELFF. CDR3 coding DNA: TGCGCCAGCAGCTTGGACAGGGGGCTCACCGGGGAGCTGTTTTTT.

The chain has TRBV28 and TRBJ1-1; D unresolved. This CDR3 region has 12 residues. Germline V lookup: CDR1 MDHEN, CDR2 SYDVKM. V shed 6 bases and J shed 4 bases, with 9 bases lying between them. As DNA, the CDR3 is TGTGCCAGCAGCCCCAGGCCCACTGAAGCTTTCTTT. Translation gives CASSPRPTEAFF. The variable domain in full, completed from reference TRBV28 and TRBJ1-1, reads DVKVTQSSRYLVKRTGEKVFLECVQDMDHENMFWYRQDPGLGLRLIYFSYDVKMKEKGDIPEGYSVSREKKERFSLILESASTNQTSMYLCASSPRPTEAFFGQGTRLTVV.

J is TRBJ1-1 and V is TRBV25-1, with D hard to call. The CDR3 contains 13 residues. Germline-derived CDR1 and CDR2 are MGHDK and SYGVNS. V was pared by 1 base and J by 5 bases, with 8 bases between. The CDR3 coding sequence is TGTGCCAGCAGTGAATCAGCGTGGACTGAAGCTTTCTTT. This sequence encodes CASSESAWTEAFF.

V is TRBV6-1 and J is TRBJ1-2; 10 bases align to TRBD1. The CDR3 consists of 16 residues. The germline V gene has CDR1 MNHNS and CDR2 SASEGT. V lost 1 base and J lost 7; bases outside the gene matches: 9. The CDR3 region is CASSEGTTGGLLGYTF. CDR3 nucleotide sequence: TGTGCCAGCAGTGAAGGAACGACAGGGGGCCTTCTTGGCTACACCTTC.

This clone was detected only a few times. The CDR3 is CASSQEVRGEGQPQHF. The DNA of the CDR3 is TGTGCCAGCAGCCAAGAAGTTCGGGGTGAGGGTCAGCCCCAGCATTTT. The chain combines TRBV14 with TRBJ1-5; D remains ambiguous. Trimming cost V 0 bases and J 6 bases, with 15 bases left between them. The germline V gene has CDR1 SGHDN and CDR2 FVKESK. The CDR3 sequence is 16 residues long.

V usage is TRBV27 and J usage is TRBJ2-2, with TRBD1 identical over 8 bases. The germline gives CDR1 MNHEY, CDR2 SMNVEV (reference sequence). CDR3 length: 15 residues. The V and J ends lost 4 bases and 2 bases, in that order; junction bases with no gene match: 3. The CDR3 loop reads CASSWDRLNTGELFF. As DNA, the CDR3 is TGTGCCAGCAGTTGGGACAGGCTAAACACCGGGGAGCTGTTTTTT.

The chain uses TRBV10-3 and TRBJ1-3, with D unclear. The CDR3 sequence is 15 residues long. The ends were cut back, 2 bases at V and 2 bases at J, with 10 bases in the middle. The germline V gene encodes CDR1 ENHRY and CDR2 SYGVKD. Here the CDR3 reads CAISETPGAGNTIYF. CDR3 in DNA: TGTGCCATCAGTGAGACGCCGGGTGCTGGAAACACCATATATTTT.

The V gene is TRBV7-2, the J gene TRBJ2-3; a weak D match, TRBD1 (5 bases). The CDR3 has 14 residues. CDR1 SGHTA and CDR2 FQGNSA come from the germline V gene. V lost 5 bases to trimming and J lost 3 bases, with 12 bases between them. The CDR3 is CASSPRQGTDTQYF. CDR3 sequence (DNA): TGTGCCAGCAGCCCGCGGCAGGGAACAGATACGCAGTATTTT.